These 26 T cell receptor beta chains share one sample of origin, sequenced in a study of control samples from healthy donors and cancer patients. Clones were sequenced by immunoSEQ multiplex PCR, and TCRdb holds only the in-frame ones, with some missing. The table lists roughly 120,000 clones, approximately 95% of them singletons. Sequencing used blood. The origin of the receptors is a young man in good health.

The chain carries TRBV19 and TRBJ2-6, with 9 bases fitting TRBD1. The CDR3 length is 16 residues. V was pared by 10 bases and J by 4 bases, with 11 bases of the junction left unmatched. Germline V gene data show CDR1 as LNHDA and CDR2 as SQIVND (reference sequence). The DNA of the CDR3 is TGTGCCACTTCCGGGACAGGGAAATTGGGGGCCAACGTCCTGACTTTC. Encoded protein: CATSGTGKLGANVLTF.

The V and J genes are TRBV7-6 and TRBJ2-7; 15 nucleotides align to TRBD2. Germline V gene sequence: CDR1 SGHVS, CDR2 FNYEAQ. The CDR3 totals 16 residues. With 5 bases clipped from V and 3 bases from J, the junction kept 5 bases outside the gene matches. CDR3 nucleotide sequence: TGTGCCAGCAGCCCCGGGACTAGCGGGGGGATCTACGAGCAGTACTTC. Its protein is CASSPGTSGGIYEQYF.

A single count supports this clone. The chain recombines TRBV7-9 with TRBJ1-4; D uncertain. The CDR3 has 12 residues. Germline V gene lookup returns CDR1 SEHNR and CDR2 FQNEAQ (reference sequence). Trimming took 4 bases from V and 7 from J, leaving 7 bases between them. The CDR3 coding sequence is TGTGCCAGCAGCTCCCAACTTGAAAAACTGTTTTTT. Its translation is CASSSQLEKLFF.

The chain has TRBV6-2 or TRBV6-3 and TRBJ1-3; D ambiguous. The CDR3 has 14 amino acids. V shed 0 bases and J shed 4 bases, with 7 bases lying between them. CDR1 MNHEY and CDR2 SVGEGT come from the germline V gene. The CDR3 reads CASSYSPGGNTIYF. CDR3 nucleotides: TGTGCCAGCAGTTACTCACCAGGCGGAAACACCATATATTTT.

About this clone itself: One end of the junction does not line up with germline, which may come from a read error. The V gene is TRBV7-6, the J gene TRBJ2-5; 8 positions match TRBD2. CDR3 length: 19 residues. Looked up from germline, CDR1 is SGHVS and CDR2 is FNYEAQ. The CDR3 sequence is CASSLAVIAGSRVPRTQYF. In nucleotides, the CDR3 is TGTGCCAGCAGTTTAGCTGTAATAGCGGGGTCCCGGGTCCCAAGAACCCAGTACTTC.

The rearrangement links TRBV27 to TRBJ1-5; D gene uncertain. This CDR3 spans 15 amino acids. CDR1 and CDR2 from the germline V gene are MNHEY and SMNVEV (reference sequence). V gave up 1 base and J gave up 6 bases, with 13 bases separating them. The CDR3 protein is CASSLYFGEGQPQHF. The CDR3 DNA sequence: TGTGCCAGCAGTTTATATTTTGGGGAGGGTCAGCCCCAGCATTTT.

The gene calls are TRBV5-8 and TRBJ2-3; 10 bases line up with TRBD2. From germline, CDR1 is SGHTS and CDR2 YDEGEE. The CDR3 is 19 residues long. Trimming took 1 base from V and 0 from J; bases not matched to a gene: 11. As DNA, the CDR3 is TGTGCCAGCAGCTTGTGGAGAGCGGGGGGGCCTTCCAGCACAGATACGCAGTATTTT. Translated: CASSLWRAGGPSSTDTQYF.

The chain uses TRBV6-5 and TRBJ2-1; D is ambiguous. Trimming removed 0 bases at V and 4 bases at J, with 7 bases between. The CDR3 spans 14 residues. Per germline, CDR1 MNHEY and CDR2 SVGAGI. The CDR3 DNA is TGTGCCAGCAGTTACTCGTCCGGATACAATGAGCAGTTCTTC. Amino acid sequence: CASSYSSGYNEQFF.

The chain is built from TRBV28 and TRBJ1-6, with 9 bases lining up with TRBD1. There are 15 residues in the CDR3. V dropped 2 bases and J dropped 10; count of bases not matched to a gene: 6. Germline V gene lookup returns CDR1 MDHEN and CDR2 SYDVKM. The chain's CDR3 is CASSLTGGLFSPLHF. In DNA form, the CDR3 reads TGTGCCAGCAGTTTAACAGGGGGCTTATTCTCACCCCTCCACTTT.

The V and J genes are TRBV7-3 and TRBJ2-5; D is uncertain. The CDR3 has 14 residues. Trimming removed 2 bases from V and 1 base from J, with 8 bases in between. Germline CDR1 reads SGHTA; CDR2 reads FQGTGA. The CDR3 sequence: CASSLFGLQETQYF. In DNA form, the CDR3 reads TGTGCCAGCAGCTTATTTGGCCTCCAAGAGACCCAGTACTTC.

This chain uses TRBV5-6 with TRBJ2-1, with D perhaps given as TRBD1 or TRBD2 (5 bases each). CDR3 size: 16 residues. The V gene's germline CDR1 is SGHDT and CDR2 YYEEEE. V dropped 0 bases and J dropped 6 bases, with 16 bases sitting between them. The DNA of the CDR3 is TGTGCCAGCAGCTTGGGGGACCCTCTTTATCGCAATGAGCAGTTCTTC. Translation: CASSLGDPLYRNEQFF.

V gene TRBV5-6 combines with J gene TRBJ1-6; unclear D gene. Germline lookup yields CDR1 SGHDT and CDR2 YYEEEE. Deletions cut 5 bases from V and 13 bases from J, with 13 bases between. This CDR3 is built from 12 residues. CDR3 DNA: TGTGCCAGCAGTGTCCGGGTGTCGCCCCTCCACTTT. Translation gives CASSVRVSPLHF. Full variable domain (outside the CDR3, taken from reference TRBV5-6 and TRBJ1-6): DAGVTQSPTHLIKTRGQQVTLRCSPKSGHDTVSWYQQALGQGPQFIFQYYEEEERQRGNFPDRFSGHQFPNYSSELNVNALLLGDSALYLCASSVRVSPLHFGNGTRLTVT.

Comment on this clone: The junction shows a germline mismatch at one end, possibly a read error. The J gene is TRBJ2-1, the V gene TRBV4-1, with D tentatively TRBD2 (5 bases). Germline V lookup: CDR1 MGHRA, CDR2 YSYEKL. The CDR3 is 10 amino acids. The CDR3 nucleotides read TGCGCCAGCAGCCAAGGGGAGCCTGTCTTC. Translation: CASSQGEPVF.

The genes are TRBV6-9 and TRBJ1-5; the match to TRBD1 covers 8 bases. CDR1 and CDR2 from the germline V gene are MNHGY and SVAAGI. This CDR3 has 13 residues. V shed 8 bases and J 5 bases; nucleotides not matched to a gene: 5. CDR3 residues: CASHGQGHQPQHF. The CDR3 nucleotides are TGTGCCAGCCATGGACAGGGCCATCAGCCCCAGCATTTT.

This clone was detected only once. The chain has TRBV7-2 and TRBJ2-1, with D possibly being TRBD1 or TRBD2 (6 bases each). This CDR3 is 15 amino acids long. Germline lookup yields CDR1 SGHTA and CDR2 FQGNSA. The V end was cut by 6 bases, the J end by 7 bases, with 19 bases between. This CDR3 is CASRGGTPFTNEQFF. The CDR3 DNA reads as TGTGCCAGCAGAGGCGGGACACCCTTTACGAATGAGCAGTTCTTC.

The chain combines TRBV4-3 with TRBJ1-3; D perhaps matches TRBD1 (5 bases). This CDR3 region has 14 residues. Germline V gene data show CDR1 as LGHNA and CDR2 as YSLEER. Trimming pared 1 base from V and 4 bases from J, leaving 8 bases between. CDR3 sequence reads: CASSQGGVGNTIYF. As DNA, the CDR3 is TGCGCCAGCAGCCAAGGAGGGGTCGGAAACACCATATATTTT.

This chain joins TRBV18 and TRBJ2-1; 7 positions agree with TRBD1. In germline, CDR1 is KGHSH, CDR2 LQKENI. The CDR3 runs to 15 residues. V lost 4 bases to trimming and J lost 9 bases; unmatched junction nucleotides: 12. In DNA form, the CDR3 reads TGTGCCAGCTCACTCCTAGTAAAAGGGGGCGCTGAGCAGTTCTTC. Protein: CASSLLVKGGAEQFF.

The chain recombines TRBV19 with TRBJ2-7, with TRBD2 matching 10 bases. CDR1 LNHDA and CDR2 SQIVND come from the germline V gene (reference sequence). Germline trimming cut 5 bases from V and 3 bases from J; bases unmatched to any gene: 1. The CDR3 runs 13 residues. The CDR3 reads CASSASGGYEQYF. The CDR3 DNA sequence: TGTGCCAGTAGTGCTAGCGGGGGCTACGAGCAGTACTTC.

Regarding this clone: Relative to the germline gene, one junction end is altered; a read error may explain this. This CDR3 is also generated by other DNA sequences in the sample. This chain uses TRBV6-5 with TRBJ1-4; possibly TRBD1 for D (6 bases). Looked up from germline, CDR1 is MNHEY and CDR2 is SVGAGI. This CDR3 is 14 amino acids long. The CDR3 DNA reads as TGTGCCAGATCTGTGACAGGTTTAAGGGAAAAACTATTTTTT. It translates to CARSVTGLREKLFF.

This clone has only one observation. The V and J genes are TRBV6-5 and TRBJ2-5; tentatively, D is TRBD1 or TRBD2 (6 bases each). The CDR3 totals 14 residues. Trimming cost V 5 bases and J 1 base, with 11 bases left between them. Germline V gene lookup returns CDR1 MNHEY and CDR2 SVGAGI. CDR3 bases: TGTGCCAGCAGTCCCGGGGGCCCCCAAGAGACCCAGTACTTC. Translating it yields CASSPGGPQETQYF.

V usage is TRBV5-6 and J usage is TRBJ2-5; tentative D call: TRBD1 (6 bases). The CDR3 loop spans 14 amino acids. V was pared by 4 bases and J by 5 bases, with 15 bases between. The germline CDR1 and CDR2 sequences are SGHDT and YYEEEE. The DNA for the CDR3 is TGTGCCAGCAGCCGAATTGGCCAGGGGGAGACCCAGTACTTC. Amino acids: CASSRIGQGETQYF.

This rearrangement joins TRBV14 to TRBJ2-5, with TRBD2 matching over 7 bases. J lost 3 bases, V lost 0 bases, and 10 bases had no gene match. The CDR3 is made up of 17 amino acids. Germline lookup yields CDR1 SGHDN and CDR2 FVKESK. The CDR3 spells CASSQERLAAYKETQYF. CDR3 DNA sequence: TGTGCCAGCAGCCAAGAACGGCTAGCGGCCTATAAAGAGACCCAGTACTTC.

The V gene is TRBV11-3, the J gene TRBJ2-1; 7 positions agree with TRBD2. V was pared by 1 base and J by 7 bases, with 10 bases of the junction left unmatched. Germline V lookup: CDR1 SGHNT, CDR2 YENEEA. CDR3 length: 16 residues. The chain's CDR3 is CASSLGGAGPLNEQFF. CDR3 in DNA: TGTGCCAGCAGCTTAGGGGGAGCGGGGCCCTTGAATGAGCAGTTCTTC.

The rearrangement joins TRBV27 to TRBJ1-1; TRBD1 is a possible D gene (6 bases). Germline V gene sequence: CDR1 MNHEY, CDR2 SMNVEV (reference sequence). The CDR3 length is 15 residues. The ends were cut back, 0 bases at V and 1 base at J, with 9 bases in the middle. The CDR3 sequence: CASSLSGASNTEAFF. As DNA, the CDR3 is TGTGCCAGCAGTTTATCGGGGGCATCGAACACTGAAGCTTTCTTT.

Details on this clone: Lacking the conserved final phenylalanine or tryptophan, this CDR3 likely reflects a read error. This chain joins TRBV6-2 or TRBV6-3 and TRBJ1-1; no reliable D call. Trimming removed 0 bases from V and 1 base from J, with 6 bases in between. This CDR3 has 14 amino acids. Germline V gene sequence: CDR1 MNHEY, CDR2 SVGEGT. CDR3 sequence (DNA): TGTGCCAGCAGTTACTCGTCGGAGAACACTGAAGCTTTCCTT. This gives the protein CASSYSSENTEAFL.

This chain connects TRBV4-1 to TRBJ2-1; TRBD2 matches 11 bases. Trimming at V came to 3 bases and at J to 6 bases, leaving 7 bases not matched to a gene. Looked up from germline, CDR1 is MGHRA and CDR2 is YSYEKL. This CDR3 is 16 amino acids long. CDR3: CASSHTGLAVLNEQFF. DNA for the CDR3: TGCGCCAGCAGCCACACGGGACTAGCGGTACTCAATGAGCAGTTCTTC.